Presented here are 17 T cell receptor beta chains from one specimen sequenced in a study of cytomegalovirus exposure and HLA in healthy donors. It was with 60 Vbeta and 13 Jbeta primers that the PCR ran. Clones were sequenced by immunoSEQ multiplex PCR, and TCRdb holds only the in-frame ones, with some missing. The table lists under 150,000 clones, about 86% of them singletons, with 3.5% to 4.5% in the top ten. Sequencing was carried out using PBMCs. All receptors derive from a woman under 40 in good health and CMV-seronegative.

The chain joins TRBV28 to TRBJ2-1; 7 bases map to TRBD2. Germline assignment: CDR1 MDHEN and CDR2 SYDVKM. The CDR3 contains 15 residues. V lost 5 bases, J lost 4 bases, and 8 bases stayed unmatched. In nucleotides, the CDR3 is TGTGCCAGCAGTCCCCCGTGGGGAGGGTACAATGAGCAGTTCTTC. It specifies CASSPPWGGYNEQFF.

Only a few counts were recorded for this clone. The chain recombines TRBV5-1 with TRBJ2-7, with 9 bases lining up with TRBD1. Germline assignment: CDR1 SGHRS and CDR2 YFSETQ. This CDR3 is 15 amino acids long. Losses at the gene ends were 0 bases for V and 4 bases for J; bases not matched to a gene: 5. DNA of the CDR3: TGCGCCAGCAGCTTGGGACAGGGGGGTTGGTACGAGCAGTACTTC. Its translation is CASSLGQGGWYEQYF.

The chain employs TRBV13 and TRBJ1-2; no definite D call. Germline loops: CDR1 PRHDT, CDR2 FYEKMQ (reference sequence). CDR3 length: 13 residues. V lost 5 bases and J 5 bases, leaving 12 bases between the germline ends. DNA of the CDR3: TGTGCCAGCAGCGCCGGCCCAGGATATGGCTACACCTTC. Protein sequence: CASSAGPGYGYTF.

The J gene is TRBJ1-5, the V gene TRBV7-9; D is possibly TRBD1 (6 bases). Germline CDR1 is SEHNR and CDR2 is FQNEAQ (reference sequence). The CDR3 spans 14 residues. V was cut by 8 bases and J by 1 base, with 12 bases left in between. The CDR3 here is CASGAGASNQPQHF. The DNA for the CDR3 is TGTGCCAGCGGGGCGGGGGCGAGCAATCAGCCCCAGCATTTT.

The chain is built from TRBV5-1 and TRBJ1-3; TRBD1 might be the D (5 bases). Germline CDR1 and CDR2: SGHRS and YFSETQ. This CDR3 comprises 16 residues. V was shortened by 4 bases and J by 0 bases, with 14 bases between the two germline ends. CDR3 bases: TGCGCCAGCAGCGCGGGACCGAGCAGCTCTGGAAACACCATATATTTT. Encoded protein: CASSAGPSSSGNTIYF.

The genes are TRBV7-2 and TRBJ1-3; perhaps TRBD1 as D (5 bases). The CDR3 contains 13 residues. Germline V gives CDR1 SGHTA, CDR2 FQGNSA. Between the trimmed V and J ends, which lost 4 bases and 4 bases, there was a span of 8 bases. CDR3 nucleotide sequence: TGTGCCAGCAGCTCCGGGGGAGGAAACACCATATATTTT. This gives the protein CASSSGGGNTIYF.

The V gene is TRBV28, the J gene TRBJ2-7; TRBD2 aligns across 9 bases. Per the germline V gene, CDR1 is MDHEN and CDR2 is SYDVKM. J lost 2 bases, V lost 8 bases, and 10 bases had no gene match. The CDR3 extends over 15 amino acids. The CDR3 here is CASGPRLAGTYEQYF. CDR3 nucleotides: TGTGCCAGCGGTCCCCGGCTAGCGGGGACCTACGAGCAGTACTTC.

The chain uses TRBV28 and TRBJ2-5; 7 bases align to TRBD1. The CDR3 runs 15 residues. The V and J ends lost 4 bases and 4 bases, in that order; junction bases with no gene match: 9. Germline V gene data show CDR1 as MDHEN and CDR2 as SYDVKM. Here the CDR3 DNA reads TGTGCCAGCAGTTGGTTGACGACAGGGAGAGAGACCCAGTACTTC. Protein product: CASSWLTTGRETQYF.

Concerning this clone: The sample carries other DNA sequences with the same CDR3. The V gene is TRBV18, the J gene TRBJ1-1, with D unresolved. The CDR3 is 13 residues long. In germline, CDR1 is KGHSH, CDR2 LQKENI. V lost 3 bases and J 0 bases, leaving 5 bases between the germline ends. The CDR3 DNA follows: TGTGCCAGCTCACCTACAGTGAACACTGAAGCTTTCTTT. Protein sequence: CASSPTVNTEAFF.

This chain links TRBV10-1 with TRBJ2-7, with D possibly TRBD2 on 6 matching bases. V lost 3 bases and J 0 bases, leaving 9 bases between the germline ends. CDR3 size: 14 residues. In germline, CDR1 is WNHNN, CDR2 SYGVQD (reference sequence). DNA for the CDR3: TGCGCCAGCAGTGATTCGGGACTCTCCTACGAGCAGTACTTC. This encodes CASSDSGLSYEQYF.

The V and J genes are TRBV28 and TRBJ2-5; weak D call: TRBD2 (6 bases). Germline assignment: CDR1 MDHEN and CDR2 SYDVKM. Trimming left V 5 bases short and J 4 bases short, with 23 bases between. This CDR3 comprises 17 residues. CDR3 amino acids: CASSPPRGGWSGETQYF. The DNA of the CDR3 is TGTGCCAGCAGTCCTCCTAGGGGAGGTTGGAGCGGAGAGACCCAGTACTTC.

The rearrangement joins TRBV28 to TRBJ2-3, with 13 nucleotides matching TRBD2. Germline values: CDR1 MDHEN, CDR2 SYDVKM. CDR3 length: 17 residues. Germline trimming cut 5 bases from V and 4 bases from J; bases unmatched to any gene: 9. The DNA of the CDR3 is TGTGCCAGCAGTCTGGAACTAGCGGGAGGGCCAGCAGATACGCAGTATTTT. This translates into CASSLELAGGPADTQYF. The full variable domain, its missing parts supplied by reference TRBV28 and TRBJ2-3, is DVKVTQSSRYLVKRTGEKVFLECVQDMDHENMFWYRQDPGLGLRLIYFSYDVKMKEKGDIPEGYSVSREKKERFSLILESASTNQTSMYLCASSLELAGGPADTQYFGPGTRLTVL.

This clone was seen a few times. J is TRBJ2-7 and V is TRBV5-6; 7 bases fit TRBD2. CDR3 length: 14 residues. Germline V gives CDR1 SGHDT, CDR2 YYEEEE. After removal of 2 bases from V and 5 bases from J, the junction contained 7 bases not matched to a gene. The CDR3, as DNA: TGTGCCAGCAGCTTAGCGGGACCTACCCACGAGCAGTACTTC. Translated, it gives CASSLAGPTHEQYF. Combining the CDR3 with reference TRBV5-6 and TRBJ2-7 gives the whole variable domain DAGVTQSPTHLIKTRGQQVTLRCSPKSGHDTVSWYQQALGQGPQFIFQYYEEEERQRGNFPDRFSGHQFPNYSSELNVNALLLGDSALYLCASSLAGPTHEQYFGPGTRLTVT.

For the CDR3, the DNA is TGTGCCAGCAGCCAACGGACATCATCCTACGAGCAGTACTTC. This gives the protein CASSQRTSSYEQYF. The genes are TRBV5-6 and TRBJ2-7; maybe TRBD1 (5 bases). V was shortened by 4 bases and J by 1 base, with 12 bases between the two germline ends. CDR1 and CDR2 from the germline V gene are SGHDT and YYEEEE. The CDR3 spans 14 residues.

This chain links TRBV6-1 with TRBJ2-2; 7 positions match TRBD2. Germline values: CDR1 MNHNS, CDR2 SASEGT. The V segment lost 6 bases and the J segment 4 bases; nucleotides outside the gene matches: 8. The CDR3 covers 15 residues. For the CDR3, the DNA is TGTGCCAGCAGCCGACTAGCCCGGAGCACCGGGGAGCTGTTTTTT. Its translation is CASSRLARSTGELFF.

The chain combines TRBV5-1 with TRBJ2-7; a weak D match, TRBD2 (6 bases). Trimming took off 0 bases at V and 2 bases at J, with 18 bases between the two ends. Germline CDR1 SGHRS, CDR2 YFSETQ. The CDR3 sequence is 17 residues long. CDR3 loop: CASSLGDRGGVTYEQYF. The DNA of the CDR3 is TGCGCCAGCAGCTTGGGTGATCGGGGCGGGGTAACCTACGAGCAGTACTTC.

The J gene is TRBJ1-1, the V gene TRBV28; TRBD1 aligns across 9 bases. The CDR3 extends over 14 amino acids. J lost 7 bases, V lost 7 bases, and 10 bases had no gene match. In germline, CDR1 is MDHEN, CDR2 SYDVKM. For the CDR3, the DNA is TGTGCCAGCACCGACAGGGGGGAAGGGGGTGAAGCTTTCTTT. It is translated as CASTDRGEGGEAFF.